The TCR beta chain under discussion was sequenced for a study of blood T cell repertoires in COVID-19. Study-wide background: Donors in the United States, Italy and Spain gave samples during acute or convalescent COVID-19. T cells, B-cell-depleted T cells, or PBMCs supplied cDNA or gDNA.

Per the original data handling: Researchers report that nucleated cell counts were estimated from reference gene primer amplification. Profiling relied on immunoSEQ multiplex PCR, and the TCRdb table lists in-frame clones only, not all of them. Clone size and V and J calls were adopted from that table, with D and trimming inferred from the DNA. The sample contains 100,000 to 150,000 clones, less than 90% of which appear only once. Germline V lookup: CDR1 MNHEY, CDR2 SMNVEV (reference sequence). This CDR3 contains 14 residues. Trimming stripped 5 bases from V and 3 bases from J, with 14 bases between.

Sequenced input: peripheral blood. The rearrangement joins TRBV27 to TRBJ2-7; weak D call: TRBD1 (5 bases). The clonotype originates from a woman of 80 years or more with acute or convalescent COVID-19. In DNA, the CDR3 is TGTGCCAGCAGTCCAGACAGAGCTCTCTACGAGCAGTACGTC. It encodes CASSPDRALYEQYV.